The 4 T cell receptor beta chains listed next were all sequenced from one sample in a study of identical twins. TCRdb re-derived calls from the 5' RACE reads in MiXCR, one entry per CDR3 protein. The profile shows over 600,000 distinct CDR3 sequences, over 20% of them singletons. A further study also used this sample, focusing on T cells expressing NK-cell markers.

The specimen was PBMCs. The receptors were gathered from a woman younger than 30 in good health.

V gene TRBV7-4 combines with J gene TRBJ2-1; 7 positions agree with TRBD1. Per the germline V gene, CDR1 is SGHVT and CDR2 is SQSDAQ. CDR3 length: 18 amino acids. CDR3 region: CTCTLSDRVLWTYNEQFF. CDR3 nucleotides: TGTACCTGCACTCTTTCTGACAGGGTGCTATGGACCTACAATGAGCAGTTCTTC.

The rearrangement links TRBV29-1 to TRBJ1-1, with TRBD1 identical over 7 bases. The germline V gene has CDR1 SQVTM and CDR2 ANQGSEA. J was trimmed by 7 bases and V by 5 bases; bases with no gene match: 16. CDR3 length: 15 amino acids. CDR3 residues: CSVIRGRLPPSEAFF. For the CDR3, the DNA is TGCAGCGTTATAAGGGGGCGCTTGCCCCCTAGTGAAGCTTTCTTT.

Points on this clonotype: A much larger clone sits a single nucleotide away, making a read error possible. This rearrangement joins TRBV5-4 to TRBJ2-7; TRBD2 agrees at 14 bases. The CDR3 has 15 residues. Trimming cost V 4 bases and J 3 bases; bases outside gene matches: 3. The germline CDR1 and CDR2 sequences are SGHNT and YYREEE (reference sequence). The CDR3 sequence: CASSGGTSGGYEQYF. The CDR3 DNA reads TGTGCCAGCAGCGGAGGGACTAGCGGGGGCTACGAGCAGTACTTC.

The count of this clonotype is one. This chain uses TRBV28 with TRBJ2-5; 8 nucleotides line up with TRBD2. The CDR3 length is 15 residues. V trimming: 7 bases; J trimming: 6 bases; junction bases outside the gene matches: 13. Germline CDR1 reads MDHEN; CDR2 reads SYDVKM. The CDR3 DNA reads TGTGCCAGCACCTCCTCCTTTGCGGGAGGCAAGACCCAGTACTTC. Translating gives CASTSSFAGGKTQYF. The variable domain in full, with the rest retrieved from reference TRBV28 and TRBJ2-5, is DVKVTQSSRYLVKRTGEKVFLECVQDMDHENMFWYRQDPGLGLRLIYFSYDVKMKEKGDIPEGYSVSREKKERFSLILESASTNQTSMYLCASTSSFAGGKTQYFGPGTRLLVL.